This T cell receptor (beta chain) appears in the sequencing data of a study of regulatory T cells in long-lasting Graves disease. The study's findings and limits: Persistent disease exhibited a predilection for TRBV28, TRBJ1-2 and TRBJ2-5.

As regards this clonotype: Its cognate antigen is unknown.

In building TCR beta libraries, iRepertoire HTBI primers were used together with Arm-PCR of CDR3 regions. MiXCR, run by TCRdb on the multiplex PCR reads, gives a single entry per CDR3 protein. The profile covers approximately 400,000 distinct CDR3 sequences, with 10% to 15% appearing a single time and under 20% taken by the ten largest. The V end lost 5 bases, the J end lost 1 base, and 12 bases lay between the germline ends. The CDR3 length is 14 residues. Time point meaning: newly diagnosed GD, antithyroid drugs for less than 3 months. PBMCs were the source of the RNA used for TCR sequencing. American Thyroid Association guidelines were used to diagnose Graves' disease. A roughly 10-milliliter sample of peripheral blood was drawn into EDTA tubes. These data were also filed under a second study, of T cells in Graves' hyperthyroidism and ophthalmopathy. From that second work: Absent ophthalmopathy progression within 18 months defined stable Graves' hyperthyroidism.

This receptor was taken from a woman between 18 and 29 years old with Graves disease. The chain carries TRBV12-3 or TRBV12-4 and TRBJ2-7; D is perhaps TRBD2 (6 bases). Sample: peripheral blood mononuclear cells (PBMCs), taken at new diagnosis, from a patient treated with antithyroid drugs. CDR3 sequence: CASSGEEVSYEQYF. The CDR3 coding sequence is TGTGCCAGCAGTGGGGAGGAGGTTTCCTACGAGCAGTACTTC.